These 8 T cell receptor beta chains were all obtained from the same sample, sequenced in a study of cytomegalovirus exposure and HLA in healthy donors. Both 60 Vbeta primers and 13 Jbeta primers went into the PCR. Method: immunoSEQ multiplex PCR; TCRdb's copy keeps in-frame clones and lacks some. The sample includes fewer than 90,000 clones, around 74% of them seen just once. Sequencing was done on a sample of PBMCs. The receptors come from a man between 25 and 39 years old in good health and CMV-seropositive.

CDR3 sequence reads: CASSLYVPTGQRGKLFF. In DNA form, the CDR3 reads TGTGCCAGCAGTTTATACGTCCCGACAGGCCAGCGGGGAAAACTGTTTTTT. J is TRBJ1-4 and V is TRBV28; weak D call: TRBD1 (6 bases). The CDR3 runs 17 residues. V was trimmed by 1 base and J by 10 bases, leaving 22 bases between them. CDR1 and CDR2 (germline): MDHEN, SYDVKM.

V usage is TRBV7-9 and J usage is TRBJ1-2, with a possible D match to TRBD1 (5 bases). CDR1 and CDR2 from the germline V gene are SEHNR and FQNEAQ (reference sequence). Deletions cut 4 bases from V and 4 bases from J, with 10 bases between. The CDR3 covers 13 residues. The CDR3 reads CASSSGGSYGYTF. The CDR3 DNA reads TGTGCCAGCAGCTCGGGGGGGAGCTATGGCTACACCTTC.

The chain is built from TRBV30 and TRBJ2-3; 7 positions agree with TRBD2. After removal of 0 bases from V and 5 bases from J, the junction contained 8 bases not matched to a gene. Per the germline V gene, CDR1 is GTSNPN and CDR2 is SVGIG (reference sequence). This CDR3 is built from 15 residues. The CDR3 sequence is CAWSVGGTGRDTQYF. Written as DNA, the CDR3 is TGTGCCTGGAGTGTCGGGGGGACCGGCCGAGATACGCAGTATTTT. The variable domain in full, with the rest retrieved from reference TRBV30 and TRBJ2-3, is SQTIHQWPATLVQPVGSPLSLECTVEGTSNPNLYWYRQAAGRGLQLLFYSVGIGQISSEVPQNLSASRPQDRQFILSSKKLLLSDSGFYLCAWSVGGTGRDTQYFGPGTRLTVL.

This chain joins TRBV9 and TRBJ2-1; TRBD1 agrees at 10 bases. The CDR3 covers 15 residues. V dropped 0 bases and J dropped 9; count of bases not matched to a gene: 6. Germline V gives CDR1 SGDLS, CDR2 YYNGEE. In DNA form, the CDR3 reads TGTGCCAGCAGCGTAGAGGGACAGGGGATAGGTGAGCAGTTCTTC. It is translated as CASSVEGQGIGEQFF.

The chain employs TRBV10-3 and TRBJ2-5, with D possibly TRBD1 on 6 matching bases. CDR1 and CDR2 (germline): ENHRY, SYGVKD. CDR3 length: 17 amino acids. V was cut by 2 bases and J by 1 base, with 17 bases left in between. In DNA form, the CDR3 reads TGTGCCATCAGTGAGGAAACCGGGACACATTCCCAAGAGACCCAGTACTTC. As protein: CAISEETGTHSQETQYF.

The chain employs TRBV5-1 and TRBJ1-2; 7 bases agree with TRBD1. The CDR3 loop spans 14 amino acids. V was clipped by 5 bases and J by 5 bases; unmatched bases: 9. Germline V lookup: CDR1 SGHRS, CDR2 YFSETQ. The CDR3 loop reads CASSGSGTVYGYTF. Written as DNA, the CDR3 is TGCGCCAGCAGTGGGTCCGGGACAGTTTATGGCTACACCTTC.

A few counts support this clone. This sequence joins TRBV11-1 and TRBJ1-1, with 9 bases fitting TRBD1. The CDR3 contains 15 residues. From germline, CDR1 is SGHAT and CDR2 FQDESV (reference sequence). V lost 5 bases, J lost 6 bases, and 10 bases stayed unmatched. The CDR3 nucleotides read TGTGCCAGCAGCCCGAACAGGGGGCTGAGGGCTGAAGCTTTCTTT. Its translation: CASSPNRGLRAEAFF.

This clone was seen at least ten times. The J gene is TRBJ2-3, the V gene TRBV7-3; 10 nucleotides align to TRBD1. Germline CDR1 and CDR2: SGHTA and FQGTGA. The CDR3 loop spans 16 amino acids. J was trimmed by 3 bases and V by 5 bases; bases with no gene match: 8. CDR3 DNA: TGTGCCAGCAGCCCGTATCGGACAGGGGGGACAGATACGCAGTATTTT. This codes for CASSPYRTGGTDTQYF.